The T cell receptor (beta chain) described here comes from a study of cytomegalovirus exposure and HLA in healthy donors. Turning to this clone: Its target is unknown.

Researchers ran the PCR with 60 Vbeta and 13 Jbeta primers. The repertoire was sequenced with immunoSEQ multiplex PCR; TCRdb's copy has only in-frame clones and lacks some. Of around 150,000 clones detected, around 80% appear once; the ten largest clones hold 6.5% to 7%. The V gene end was trimmed by 3 bases and the J gene end by 4 bases; junction bases not matched to a gene: 11. Germline CDR1 GTSNPN, CDR2 SVGIG (reference sequence). This CDR3 has 15 amino acids. Study findings and constraints: Presence/absence analysis assumed near-uniform sequencing depth across donors. The authors confirmed in vitro that a few CMV-associated chains were specific for CMV antigens. Analysis performed later found more than 15,000 TCR beta sequences associated with HLA alleles at 0.05 false discovery rate.

The sample consisted of PBMCs. The V and J genes are TRBV30 and TRBJ1-1; TRBD1 agrees at 7 bases. This receptor was identified in a man aged 40-49 years in good health and CMV-seropositive. The CDR3 spells CAWSTGDLWSTEAFF. CDR3 coding DNA: TGTGCCTGGAGCACAGGGGATCTATGGAGCACTGAAGCTTTCTTT. Full variable domain (outside the CDR3, taken from reference TRBV30 and TRBJ1-1): SQTIHQWPATLVQPVGSPLSLECTVEGTSNPNLYWYRQAAGRGLQLLFYSVGIGQISSEVPQNLSASRPQDRQFILSSKKLLLSDSGFYLCAWSTGDLWSTEAFFGQGTRLTVV.